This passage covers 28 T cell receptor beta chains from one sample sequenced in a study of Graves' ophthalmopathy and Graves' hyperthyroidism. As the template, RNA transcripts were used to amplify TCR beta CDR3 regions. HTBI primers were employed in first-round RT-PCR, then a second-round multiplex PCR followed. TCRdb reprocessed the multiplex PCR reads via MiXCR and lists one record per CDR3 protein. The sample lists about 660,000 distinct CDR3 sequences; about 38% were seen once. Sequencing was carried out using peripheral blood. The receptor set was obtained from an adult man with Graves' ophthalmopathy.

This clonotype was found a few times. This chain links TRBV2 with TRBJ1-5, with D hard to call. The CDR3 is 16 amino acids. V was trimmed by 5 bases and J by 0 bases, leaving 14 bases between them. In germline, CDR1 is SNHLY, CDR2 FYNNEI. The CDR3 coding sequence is TGTGCCAGCAGTTTATTCGGACGGTATAGCAATCAGCCCCAGCATTTT. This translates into CASSLFGRYSNQPQHF.

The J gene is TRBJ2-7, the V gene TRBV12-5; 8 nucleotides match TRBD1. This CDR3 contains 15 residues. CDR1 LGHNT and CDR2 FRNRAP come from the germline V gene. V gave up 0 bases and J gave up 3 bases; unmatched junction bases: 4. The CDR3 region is CASGLVLDRVYEQYF. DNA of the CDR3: TGTGCTAGTGGTTTGGTATTGGACAGGGTCTACGAGCAGTACTTC.

DNA for the CDR3: TGTGCCATCAGTGAGTCTGGGGAGCAAGAGACCCAGTACTTC. It translates to CAISESGEQETQYF. This chain connects TRBV10-3 to TRBJ2-5; possible D gene TRBD2, 5 bases. CDR3 length equals 14 residues. V lost 0 bases and J lost 2, with 7 bases in between. The germline V gene has CDR1 ENHRY and CDR2 SYGVKD.

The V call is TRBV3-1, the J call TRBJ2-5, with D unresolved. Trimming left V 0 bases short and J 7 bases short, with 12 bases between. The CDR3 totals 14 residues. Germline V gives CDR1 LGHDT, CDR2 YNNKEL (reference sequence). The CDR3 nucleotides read TGTGCCAGCAGCCAAGAAGCCGGACCCGGGACCCAGTACTTC. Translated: CASSQEAGPGTQYF.

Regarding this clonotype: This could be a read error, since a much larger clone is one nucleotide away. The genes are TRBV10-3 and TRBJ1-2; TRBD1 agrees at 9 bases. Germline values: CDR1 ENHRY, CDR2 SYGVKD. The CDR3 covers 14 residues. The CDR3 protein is CASSGQGKSYSYTF. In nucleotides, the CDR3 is TGTGCCAGCAGTGGACAGGGGAAGAGCTATAGCTACACCTTC.

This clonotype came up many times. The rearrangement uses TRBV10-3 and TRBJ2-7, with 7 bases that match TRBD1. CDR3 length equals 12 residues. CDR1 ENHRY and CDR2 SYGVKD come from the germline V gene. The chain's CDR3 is CAVGTASYEQYF. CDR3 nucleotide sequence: TGTGCAGTGGGGACAGCGTCCTACGAGCAGTACTTC.

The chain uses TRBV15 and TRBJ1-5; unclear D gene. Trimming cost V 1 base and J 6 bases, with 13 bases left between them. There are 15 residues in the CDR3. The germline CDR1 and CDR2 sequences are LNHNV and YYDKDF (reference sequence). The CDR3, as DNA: TGTGCCACCAGCAGAGGACGTGAAGGGCCTCAGCCCCAGCATTTT. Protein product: CATSRGREGPQPQHF.

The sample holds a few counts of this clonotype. CDR3 protein: CASTLGQGNYGYTF. Written as DNA, the CDR3 is TGTGCCAGCACACTAGGACAGGGCAACTATGGCTACACCTTC. This chain links TRBV7-9 with TRBJ1-2, with 8 bases aligning to TRBD1. The CDR3 extends over 14 amino acids. V lost 7 bases and J lost 2; bases outside the gene matches: 6. Germline CDR1 SEHNR, CDR2 FQNEAQ (reference sequence).

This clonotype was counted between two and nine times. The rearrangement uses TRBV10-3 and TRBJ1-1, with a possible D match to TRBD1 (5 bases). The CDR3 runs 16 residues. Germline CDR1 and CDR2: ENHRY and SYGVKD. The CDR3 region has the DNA TGTGCGGCGGGGAATCCGGACACTGGACCGAACACTGAAGCTTTCTTT. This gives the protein CAAGNPDTGPNTEAFF.

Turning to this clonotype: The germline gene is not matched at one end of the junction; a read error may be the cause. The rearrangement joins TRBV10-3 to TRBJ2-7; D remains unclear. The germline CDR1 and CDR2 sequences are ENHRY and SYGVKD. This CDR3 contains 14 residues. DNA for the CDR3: TGTGCCAGCAGTTCCCCCGGGCCTTACTACGAGCAGTACTTC. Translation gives CASSSPGPYYEQYF.

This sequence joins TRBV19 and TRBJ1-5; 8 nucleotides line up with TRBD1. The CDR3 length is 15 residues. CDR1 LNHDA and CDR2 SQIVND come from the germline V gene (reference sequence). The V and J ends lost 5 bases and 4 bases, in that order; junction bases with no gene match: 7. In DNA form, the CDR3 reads TGTGCCAGTAGTGTCTTTGGGACAGGTAATCAGCCCCAGCATTTT. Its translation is CASSVFGTGNQPQHF.

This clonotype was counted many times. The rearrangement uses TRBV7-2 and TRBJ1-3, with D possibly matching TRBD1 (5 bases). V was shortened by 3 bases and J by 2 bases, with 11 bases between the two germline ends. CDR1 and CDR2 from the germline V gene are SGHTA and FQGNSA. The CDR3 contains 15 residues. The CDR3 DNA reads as TGTGCCAGCAGCTTCGAGGGGACGGCTGGAAACACCATATATTTT. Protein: CASSFEGTAGNTIYF.

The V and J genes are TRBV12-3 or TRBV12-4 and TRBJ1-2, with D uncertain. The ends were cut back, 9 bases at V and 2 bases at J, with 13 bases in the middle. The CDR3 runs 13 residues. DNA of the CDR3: TGTGCCAGTACCCGGCGTAACAACTATGGCTACACCTTC. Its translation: CASTRRNNYGYTF.

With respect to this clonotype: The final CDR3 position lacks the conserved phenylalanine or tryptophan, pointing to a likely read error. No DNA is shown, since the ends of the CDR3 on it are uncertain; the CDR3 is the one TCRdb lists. The CDR3 sequence: CASSISWTG. The V gene is TRBV7-2, the J gene TRBJ1-4; the table's D call, TRBD1, has no DNA check behind it. Germline V gives CDR1 SGHTA, CDR2 FQGNSA. A total of 9 residues make up the CDR3, ends included.

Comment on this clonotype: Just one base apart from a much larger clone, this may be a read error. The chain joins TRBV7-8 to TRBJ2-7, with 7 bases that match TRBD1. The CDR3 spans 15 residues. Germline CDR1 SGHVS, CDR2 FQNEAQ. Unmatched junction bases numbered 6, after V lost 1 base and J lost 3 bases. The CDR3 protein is CASSLEAQGLYEQYF. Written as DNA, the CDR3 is TGTGCCAGCAGCTTAGAGGCACAGGGGCTCTACGAGCAGTACTTC.

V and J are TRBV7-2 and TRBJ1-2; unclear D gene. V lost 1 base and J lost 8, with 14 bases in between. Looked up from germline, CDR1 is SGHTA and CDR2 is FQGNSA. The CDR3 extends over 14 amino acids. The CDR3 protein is CASSLEPLQGGYTF. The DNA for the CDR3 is TGTGCCAGCAGCTTAGAGCCATTACAAGGAGGCTACACCTTC.

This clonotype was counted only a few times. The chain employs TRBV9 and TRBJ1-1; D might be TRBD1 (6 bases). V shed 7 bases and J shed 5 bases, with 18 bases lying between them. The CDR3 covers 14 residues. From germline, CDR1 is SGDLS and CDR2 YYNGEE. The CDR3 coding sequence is TGTGCCAGCTCTCTATCCCCAGGGACAACTGAAGCTTTCTTT. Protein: CASSLSPGTTEAFF.

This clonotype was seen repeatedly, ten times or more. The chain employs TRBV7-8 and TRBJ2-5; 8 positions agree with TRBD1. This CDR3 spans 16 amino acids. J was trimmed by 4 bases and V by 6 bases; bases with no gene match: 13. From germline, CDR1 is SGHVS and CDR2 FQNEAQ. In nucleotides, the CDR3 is TGTGCCAGCAGTGGACAGGGTAAAGCATACCTAGAGACCCAGTACTTC. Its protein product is CASSGQGKAYLETQYF.

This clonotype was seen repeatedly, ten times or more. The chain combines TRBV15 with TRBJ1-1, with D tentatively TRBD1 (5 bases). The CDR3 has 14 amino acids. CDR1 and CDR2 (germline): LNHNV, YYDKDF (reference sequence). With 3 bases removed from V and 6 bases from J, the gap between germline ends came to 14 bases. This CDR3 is CATSRGKGASEAFF. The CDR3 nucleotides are TGTGCCACCAGCAGGGGAAAAGGGGCCTCTGAAGCTTTCTTT.

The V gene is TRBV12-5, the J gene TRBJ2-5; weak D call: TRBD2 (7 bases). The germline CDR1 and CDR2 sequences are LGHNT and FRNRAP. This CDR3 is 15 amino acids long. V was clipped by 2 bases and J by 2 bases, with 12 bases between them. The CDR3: CASGLRGGRQETQYF. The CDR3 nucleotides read TGTGCTAGTGGTTTGCGCGGGGGCAGACAAGAGACCCAGTACTTC.

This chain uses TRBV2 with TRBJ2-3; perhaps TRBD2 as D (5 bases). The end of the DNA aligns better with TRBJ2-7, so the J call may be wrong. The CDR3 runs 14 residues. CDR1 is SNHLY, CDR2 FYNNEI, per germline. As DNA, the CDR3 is TGTGCCAGCATTAGCGAATCTAGCACAGATACGCAGTACTTC. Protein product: CASISESSTDTQYF.

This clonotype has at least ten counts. DNA for the CDR3: TGTGCCAGCAGCTTAAGACGGACAGGACGAGGAAACACCATATATTTT. Translated, it gives CASSLRRTGRGNTIYF. J is TRBJ1-3 and V is TRBV7-2; TRBD1 matches at 7 bases. The junction had 8 bases not matched to a gene; V was cut back by 2 bases and J by 4 bases. Germline CDR1 SGHTA, CDR2 FQGNSA. The CDR3 length is 16 residues.

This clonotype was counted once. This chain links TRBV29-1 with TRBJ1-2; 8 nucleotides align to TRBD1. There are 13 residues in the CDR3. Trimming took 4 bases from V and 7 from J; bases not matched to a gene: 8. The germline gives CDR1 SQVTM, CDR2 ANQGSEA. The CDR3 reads CSVARTGQGGYTF. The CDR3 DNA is TGCAGCGTTGCCAGGACAGGGCAAGGTGGCTACACCTTC.

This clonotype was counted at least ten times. The CDR3 protein is CASSIRGTGELFF. In DNA form, the CDR3 reads TGTGCCAGTAGTATTAGGGGCACCGGGGAGCTGTTTTTT. The chain recombines TRBV19 with TRBJ2-2; weak D call: TRBD1 (5 bases). The CDR3 loop spans 13 amino acids. Trimming took 3 bases from V and 4 from J, leaving 6 bases between them. Germline V gene sequence: CDR1 LNHDA, CDR2 SQIVND (reference sequence).

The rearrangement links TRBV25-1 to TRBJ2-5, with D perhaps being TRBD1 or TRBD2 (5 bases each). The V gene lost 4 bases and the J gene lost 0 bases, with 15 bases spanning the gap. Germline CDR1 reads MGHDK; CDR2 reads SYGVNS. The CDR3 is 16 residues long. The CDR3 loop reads CASSGGSLGNQETQYF. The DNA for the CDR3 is TGTGCCAGCAGTGGGGGGTCCCTCGGGAACCAAGAGACCCAGTACTTC. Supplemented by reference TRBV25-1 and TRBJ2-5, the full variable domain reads EADIYQTPRYLVIGTGKKITLECSQTMGHDKMYWYQQDPGMELHLIHYSYGVNSTEKGDLSSESTVSRIRTEHFPLTLESARPSHTSQYLCASSGGSLGNQETQYFGPGTRLLVL.

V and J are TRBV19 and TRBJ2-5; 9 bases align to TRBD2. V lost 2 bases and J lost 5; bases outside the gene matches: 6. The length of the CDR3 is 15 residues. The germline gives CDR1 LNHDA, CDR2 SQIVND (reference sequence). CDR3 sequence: CASSISLAGRETQYF. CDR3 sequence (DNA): TGTGCCAGTAGTATATCCCTAGCGGGAAGGGAGACCCAGTACTTC. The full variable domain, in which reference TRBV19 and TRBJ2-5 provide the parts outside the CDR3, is DGGITQSPKYLFRKEGQNVTLSCEQNLNHDAMYWYRQDPGQGLRLIYYSQIVNDFQKGDIAEGYSVSREKKESFPLTVTSAQKNPTAFYLCASSISLAGRETQYFGPGTRLLVL.

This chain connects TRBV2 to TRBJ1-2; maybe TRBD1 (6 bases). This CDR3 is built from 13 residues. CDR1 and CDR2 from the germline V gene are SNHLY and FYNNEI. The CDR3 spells CVSGTRAPYGYTF. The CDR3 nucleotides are TGTGTTAGCGGGACACGGGCACCCTATGGCTACACCTTC. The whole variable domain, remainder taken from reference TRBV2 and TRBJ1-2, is EPEVTQTPSHQVTQMGQEVILRCVPISNHLYFYWYRQILGQKVEFLVSFYNNEISEKSEIFDDQFSVERPDGSNFTLKIRSTKLEDSAMYFCVSGTRAPYGYTFGSGTRLTVV.

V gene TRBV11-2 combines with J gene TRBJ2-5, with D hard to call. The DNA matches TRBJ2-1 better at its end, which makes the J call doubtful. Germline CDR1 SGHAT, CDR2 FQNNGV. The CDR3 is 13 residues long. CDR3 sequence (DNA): TGTGCCAGCAGCTTCGGCCTTTGGTGGGAGCAGTTCTTC. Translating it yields CASSFGLWWEQFF.